These 16 T cell receptor beta chains originate from one sample sequenced in a study of cytomegalovirus exposure and HLA in healthy donors. 60 Vbeta and 13 Jbeta primers were used in PCR. Here immunoSEQ multiplex PCR was the method, and the copy in TCRdb shows in-frame clones only, minus some. The table has 200,000 to 250,000 clones, 83% seen once; the top ten hold about 1.4%. Sequencing input: PBMCs. The origin of the receptors is a girl aged 5-17 years in good health and CMV-seronegative.

This clone was observed once. The chain carries TRBV6-5 and TRBJ1-6; 7 bases line up with TRBD1. The CDR3 has 16 residues. Trimming removed 2 bases from V and 7 bases from J; junction bases left unmatched: 8. In germline, CDR1 is MNHEY, CDR2 SVGAGI. This CDR3 reads CASSYTTTGTNSPLHF. DNA for the CDR3: TGTGCCAGCAGTTACACCACGACAGGGACGAATTCACCCCTCCACTTT.

The chain recombines TRBV5-8 with TRBJ1-3; D gene unclear. Per the germline V gene, CDR1 is SGHTS and CDR2 is YDEGEE. V was cut by 6 bases and J by 4 bases, with 14 bases left in between. The CDR3 runs 14 residues. The CDR3 sequence is CASTKGGKGNTIYF. CDR3 coding DNA: TGTGCCAGCACCAAGGGAGGGAAGGGAAACACCATATATTTT.

Only one count was recorded for this clone. The J gene is TRBJ2-7, the V gene TRBV27; possibly TRBD2 for D (5 bases). V was trimmed by 5 bases and J by 0 bases, leaving 14 bases between them. This CDR3 region has 15 residues. Germline V lookup: CDR1 MNHEY, CDR2 SMNVEV (reference sequence). As DNA, the CDR3 is TGTGCCAGCAGTGGCGTTCTAGCAAGCTCCTACGAGCAGTACTTC. Translating it yields CASSGVLASSYEQYF.

V usage is TRBV4-1 and J usage is TRBJ2-1, with TRBD2 matching over 13 bases. In germline, CDR1 is MGHRA, CDR2 YSYEKL. The CDR3 runs to 19 residues. The J segment lost 8 bases and the V segment lost 0 bases, leaving 13 bases of the junction unmatched. CDR3 residues: CASSQDSLGLAGLGYEQFF. CDR3 coding DNA: TGCGCCAGCAGCCAAGATTCCCTGGGACTAGCGGGACTAGGGTATGAGCAGTTCTTC.

This clone appeared a single time. J is TRBJ2-1 and V is TRBV4-2; the D gene is possibly TRBD1 (7 bases). Trimming took 0 bases from V and 1 from J, leaving 22 bases between them. Germline loops: CDR1 LGHNA, CDR2 YNFKEQ. This CDR3 spans 20 amino acids. CDR3 sequence: CASSQDSYSRDSGSYNEQFF. The DNA for the CDR3 is TGTGCCAGCAGCCAAGATTCCTATAGTCGGGACAGCGGGTCCTACAATGAGCAGTTCTTC.

This chain links TRBV18 with TRBJ2-2; 10 bases map to TRBD1. CDR1 KGHSH and CDR2 LQKENI come from the germline V gene. The CDR3 loop spans 18 amino acids. V dropped 3 bases and J dropped 4; count of bases not matched to a gene: 11. The CDR3 is CASSPPGTGALGTGELFF. CDR3 sequence (DNA): TGTGCCAGCTCACCTCCCGGGACAGGGGCGCTGGGCACCGGGGAGCTGTTTTTT.

This chain joins TRBV5-1 and TRBJ2-7; tentatively, D is TRBD1 (6 bases). With 5 bases removed from V and 1 base from J, the gap between germline ends came to 13 bases. The CDR3 spans 14 residues. Germline loops: CDR1 SGHRS, CDR2 YFSETQ. Here the CDR3 DNA reads TGCGCCAGCAGTACACCGGGACATTCCTACGAGCAGTACTTC. Amino acids: CASSTPGHSYEQYF.

This clone was seen a handful of times. The chain carries TRBV7-9 and TRBJ2-3, with D tentatively TRBD2 (6 bases). This CDR3 has 15 residues. V lost 5 bases, J lost 6 bases, and 18 bases lay in between. The germline V gene has CDR1 SEHNR and CDR2 FQNEAQ (reference sequence). The CDR3, as DNA: TGTGCCAGCAGCACGGACTACGGACTCGCGGATACGCAGTATTTT. Encoded protein: CASSTDYGLADTQYF.

The chain employs TRBV30 and TRBJ2-3, with a weak D call TRBD1 (6 bases). The germline V gene encodes CDR1 GTSNPN and CDR2 SVGIG (reference sequence). The CDR3 runs 14 residues. Trimming pared 7 bases from V and 10 bases from J, leaving 24 bases between. For the CDR3, the DNA is TGTGCCTACTATTCCTCACAGCTTTGGGGGCCGCAGTATTTT. Protein product: CAYYSSQLWGPQYF.

The rearrangement links TRBV9 to TRBJ2-3; TRBD2 agrees at 7 bases. CDR3 length: 16 residues. Germline CDR1 SGDLS, CDR2 YYNGEE. The junction had 4 bases not matched to a gene; V was cut back by 0 bases and J by 0 bases. As DNA, the CDR3 is TGTGCCAGCAGCGTAGCAACTAGCGCTAGCACAGATACGCAGTATTTT. This sequence encodes CASSVATSASTDTQYF.

The CDR3 DNA sequence: TGTGCCAGCAGCGCGGGACTAGCGGAGGCCTACAATGAGCAGTTCTTC. Its protein product is CASSAGLAEAYNEQFF. The chain uses TRBV5-4 and TRBJ2-1; 11 positions match TRBD2. Losses at the gene ends were 4 bases for V and 2 bases for J; bases not matched to a gene: 5. The CDR3 loop spans 16 amino acids. Germline lookup yields CDR1 SGHNT and CDR2 YYREEE (reference sequence).

This clone was seen only a few times. The chain recombines TRBV29-1 with TRBJ1-2; D remains ambiguous. Trimming shortened V by 3 bases and J by 4 bases, and 12 bases separated the two germline ends. The CDR3 is 13 amino acids. CDR1 is SQVTM and CDR2 is ANQGSEA in the germline V gene. For the CDR3, the DNA is TGCAGCGTTGATAAGTCTAACCTCTATGGCTACACCTTC. The encoded protein is CSVDKSNLYGYTF.

This clone was detected once. The chain is built from TRBV7-9 and TRBJ2-1; TRBD2 might be the D (5 bases). Germline values: CDR1 SEHNR, CDR2 FQNEAQ (reference sequence). The CDR3 has 12 amino acids. Trimming removed 7 bases at V and 8 bases at J, with 12 bases between. The CDR3 coding sequence is TGTGCCAGCAAGTGGGCGGAGGATGAGCAGTTCTTC. Translating gives CASKWAEDEQFF.

This chain uses TRBV5-4 with TRBJ2-5; 9 bases are a match to TRBD2. There are 15 residues in the CDR3. With 2 bases clipped from V and 5 bases from J, the junction kept 7 bases outside the gene matches. The V gene's germline CDR1 is SGHNT and CDR2 YYREEE (reference sequence). CDR3: CASSFDAGGQETQYF. The CDR3 coding sequence is TGTGCCAGCAGCTTTGACGCGGGAGGGCAGGAGACCCAGTACTTC.

This rearrangement joins TRBV6-1 to TRBJ1-2; 7 bases agree with TRBD1. The CDR3 length is 15 residues. Losses at the gene ends were 1 base for V and 10 bases for J; bases not matched to a gene: 12. CDR1 and CDR2 (germline): MNHNS, SASEGT. Here the CDR3 reads CASSEDDEQGSAYTF. The CDR3 DNA reads TGTGCCAGCAGTGAAGATGATGAACAGGGGTCTGCCTACACCTTC.

There are a few counts of this clone. V is TRBV15 and J is TRBJ1-4, with 8 bases aligning to TRBD1. Trimming took 0 bases from V and 3 from J; bases not matched to a gene: 6. The CDR3 contains 17 residues. CDR1 and CDR2 (germline): LNHNV, YYDKDF (reference sequence). In DNA, the CDR3 is TGTGCCACCAGCAGAGAAGGACAGGGTACTTCTAATGAAAAACTGTTTTTT. Its translation is CATSREGQGTSNEKLFF.